This T cell receptor (beta chain) was identified during a study of blood T cell repertoires in COVID-19. Looking at the study overall: Samples representing acute and convalescent COVID-19 were sourced from the United States, Italy and Spain. T cells, B-cell-depleted T cells, or PBMCs provided the cDNA or gDNA that served as material.

Per the study methods: It was from reference gene primer amplification that nucleated cell counts were estimated. Method: immunoSEQ multiplex PCR; TCRdb's copy keeps in-frame clones and lacks some. V and J calls and clone size are those listed in that table; D and trimming were worked out from the DNA. The sample shows around 95,000 clones, 80% to 90% of them seen only once. The specimen sequenced was peripheral blood. The sequence derives from a human donor in a cohort sampled during active COVID-19.

CDR3 nucleotide sequence: TGCGCCAGCAGCTTGGGGAGGGCAGGGGGAGCTTTCTTT. This gives the protein CASSLGRAGGAFF. The chain combines TRBV5-1 with TRBJ1-1, with 7 positions matching TRBD1. Trimming took 0 bases from V and 10 from J; bases not matched to a gene: 6. Germline CDR1 is SGHRS and CDR2 is YFSETQ. The CDR3 contains 13 residues.